This T cell receptor beta chain was sequenced during a study of T cells in Graves' hyperthyroidism and ophthalmopathy. This clonotype was seen repeatedly, ten times or more. Antigen unknown. Amplification targeted TCR beta CDR3 regions from RNA transcripts. During a first-round RT-PCR of the TCR CDR3, the HTBI primer set was used. In TCRdb, the multiplex PCR reads were re-called with MiXCR into one record per CDR3 protein. The data contain about 690,000 distinct CDR3 sequences, around 16% of them singletons. Germline-derived CDR1 and CDR2 are SGHTA and FQGNSA. The CDR3 contains 15 residues. Losses at the gene ends were 5 bases for V and 4 bases for J; bases not matched to a gene: 7. Regarding the study as a whole: Blood also showed most of the thyroid clonotypes that were expanded above 0.001.

Cells are PBMCs isolated from about 10 ml of fresh blood. Sequencing input: blood. The clonotype comes from a man in his fifties or sixties with Graves' hyperthyroidism. The chain joins TRBV7-2 to TRBJ1-5; 8 nucleotides match TRBD1. CDR3 amino acids: CASSPTGTGNQPQHF. The DNA for the CDR3 is TGTGCCAGCAGCCCTACCGGGACAGGTAATCAGCCCCAGCATTTT.